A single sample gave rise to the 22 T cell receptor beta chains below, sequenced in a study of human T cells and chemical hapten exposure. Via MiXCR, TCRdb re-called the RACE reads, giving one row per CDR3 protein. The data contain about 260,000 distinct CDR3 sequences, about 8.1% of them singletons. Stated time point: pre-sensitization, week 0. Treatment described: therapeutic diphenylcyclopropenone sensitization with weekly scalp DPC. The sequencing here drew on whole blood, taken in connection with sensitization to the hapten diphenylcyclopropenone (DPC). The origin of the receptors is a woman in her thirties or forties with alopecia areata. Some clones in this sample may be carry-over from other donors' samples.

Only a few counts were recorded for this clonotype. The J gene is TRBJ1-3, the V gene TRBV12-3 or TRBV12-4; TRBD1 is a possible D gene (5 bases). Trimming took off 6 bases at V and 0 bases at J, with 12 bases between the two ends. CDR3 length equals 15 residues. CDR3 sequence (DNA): TGTGCCAGCAGGCCCGGGACGGTCTCTGGAAACACCATATATTTT. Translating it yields CASRPGTVSGNTIYF.

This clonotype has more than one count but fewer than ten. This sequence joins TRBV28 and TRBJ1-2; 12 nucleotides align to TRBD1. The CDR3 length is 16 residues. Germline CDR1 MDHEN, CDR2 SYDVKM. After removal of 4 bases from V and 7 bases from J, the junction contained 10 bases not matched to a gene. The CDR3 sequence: CASSSLGGQGAGGYTF. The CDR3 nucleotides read TGTGCCAGCAGTTCCCTGGGGGGACAGGGGGCCGGTGGCTACACCTTC.

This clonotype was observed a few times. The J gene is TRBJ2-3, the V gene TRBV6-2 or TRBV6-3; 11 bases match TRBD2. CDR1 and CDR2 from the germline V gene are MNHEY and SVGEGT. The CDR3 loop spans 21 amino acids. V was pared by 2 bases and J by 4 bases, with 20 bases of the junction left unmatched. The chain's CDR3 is CASSYVGGSHTSGSGADTQYF. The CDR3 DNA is TGTGCCAGCAGTTACGTAGGAGGTTCACACACTAGCGGGAGTGGCGCAGATACGCAGTATTTT.

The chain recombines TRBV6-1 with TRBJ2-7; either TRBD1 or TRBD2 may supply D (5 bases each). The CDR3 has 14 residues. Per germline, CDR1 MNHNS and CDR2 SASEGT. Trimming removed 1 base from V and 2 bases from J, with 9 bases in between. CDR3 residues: CASSEVGTAYEQYF. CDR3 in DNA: TGTGCCAGCAGTGAAGTCGGGACCGCCTACGAGCAGTACTTC.

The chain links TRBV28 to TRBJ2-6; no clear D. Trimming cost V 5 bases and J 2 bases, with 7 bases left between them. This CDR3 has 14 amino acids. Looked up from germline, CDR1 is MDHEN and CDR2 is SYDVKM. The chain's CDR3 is CASSKRAGANVLTF. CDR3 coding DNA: TGTGCCAGCAGTAAGCGAGCTGGGGCCAACGTCCTGACTTTC.

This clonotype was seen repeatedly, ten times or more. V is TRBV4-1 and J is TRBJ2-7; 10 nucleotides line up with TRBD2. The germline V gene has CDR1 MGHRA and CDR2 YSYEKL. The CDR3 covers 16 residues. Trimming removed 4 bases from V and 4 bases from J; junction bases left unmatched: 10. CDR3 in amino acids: CASSRGVLAGVYEQYF. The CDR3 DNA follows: TGCGCCAGCAGCCGGGGGGTTCTAGCGGGAGTTTACGAGCAGTACTTC.

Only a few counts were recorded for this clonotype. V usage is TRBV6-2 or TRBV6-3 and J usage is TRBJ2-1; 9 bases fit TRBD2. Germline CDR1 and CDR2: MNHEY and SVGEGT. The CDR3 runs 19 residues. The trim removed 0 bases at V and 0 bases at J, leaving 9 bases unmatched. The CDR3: CASSYSTDFSGSSYNEQFF. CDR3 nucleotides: TGTGCCAGCAGTTACTCGACCGACTTTAGCGGGAGCTCCTACAATGAGCAGTTCTTC.

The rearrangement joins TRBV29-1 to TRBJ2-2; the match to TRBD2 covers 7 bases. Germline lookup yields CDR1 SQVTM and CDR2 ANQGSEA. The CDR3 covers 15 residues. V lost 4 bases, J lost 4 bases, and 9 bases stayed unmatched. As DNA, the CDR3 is TGCAGCGTTGCCCTCATAGCGGGTGGCACCGGGGAGCTGTTTTTT. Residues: CSVALIAGGTGELFF.

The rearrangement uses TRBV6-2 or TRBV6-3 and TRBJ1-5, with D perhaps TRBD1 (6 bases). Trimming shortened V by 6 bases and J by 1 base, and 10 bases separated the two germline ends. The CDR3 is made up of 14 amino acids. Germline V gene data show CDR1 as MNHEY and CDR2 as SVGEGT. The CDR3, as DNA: TGTGCCAGCAGGCGGGGGGCAAGCAATCAGCCCCAGCATTTT. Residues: CASRRGASNQPQHF.

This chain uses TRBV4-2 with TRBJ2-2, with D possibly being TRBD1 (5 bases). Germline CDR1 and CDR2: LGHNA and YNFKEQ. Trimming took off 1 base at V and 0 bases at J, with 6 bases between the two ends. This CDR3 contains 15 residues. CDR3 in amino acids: CASSQGQTNTGELFF. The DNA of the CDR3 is TGTGCCAGCAGCCAAGGACAGACGAACACCGGGGAGCTGTTTTTT.

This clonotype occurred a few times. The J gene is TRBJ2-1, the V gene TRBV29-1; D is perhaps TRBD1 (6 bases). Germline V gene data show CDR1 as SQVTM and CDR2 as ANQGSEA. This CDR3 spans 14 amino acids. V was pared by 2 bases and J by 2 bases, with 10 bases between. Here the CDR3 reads CSVEFGQTYNEQFF. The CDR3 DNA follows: TGCAGCGTTGAATTTGGACAGACCTACAATGAGCAGTTCTTC.

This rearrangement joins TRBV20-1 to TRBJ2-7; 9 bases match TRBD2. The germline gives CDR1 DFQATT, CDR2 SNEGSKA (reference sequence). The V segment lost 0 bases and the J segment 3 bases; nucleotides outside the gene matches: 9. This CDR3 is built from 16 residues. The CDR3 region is CSARDPSGVPYYEQYF. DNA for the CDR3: TGCAGTGCTAGAGATCCTAGCGGGGTTCCCTACTACGAGCAGTACTTC.

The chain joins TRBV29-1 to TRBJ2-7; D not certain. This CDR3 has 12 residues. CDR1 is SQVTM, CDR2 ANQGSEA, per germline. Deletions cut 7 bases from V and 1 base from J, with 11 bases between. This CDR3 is CSATTVSYEQYF. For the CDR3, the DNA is TGCAGCGCTACGACTGTTTCCTACGAGCAGTACTTC.

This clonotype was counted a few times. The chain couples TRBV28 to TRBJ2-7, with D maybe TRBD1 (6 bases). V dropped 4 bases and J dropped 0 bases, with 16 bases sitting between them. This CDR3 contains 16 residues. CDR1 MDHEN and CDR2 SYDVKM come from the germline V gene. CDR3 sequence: CASSSVDSASSYEQYF. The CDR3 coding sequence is TGTGCCAGCAGTTCCGTGGACAGCGCGAGCTCCTACGAGCAGTACTTC.

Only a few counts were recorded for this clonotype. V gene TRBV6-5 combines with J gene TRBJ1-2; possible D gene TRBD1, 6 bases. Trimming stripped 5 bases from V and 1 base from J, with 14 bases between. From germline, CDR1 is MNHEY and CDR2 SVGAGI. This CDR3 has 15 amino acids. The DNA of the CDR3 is TGTGCCAGCAGTCTTGGAGGGGGGATTAACTATGGCTACACCTTC. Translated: CASSLGGGINYGYTF.

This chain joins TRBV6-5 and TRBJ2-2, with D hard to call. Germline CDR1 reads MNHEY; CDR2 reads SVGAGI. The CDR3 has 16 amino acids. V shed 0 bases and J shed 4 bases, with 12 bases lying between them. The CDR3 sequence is CASSYSLKPTTGELFF. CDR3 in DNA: TGTGCCAGCAGTTACTCCCTCAAACCTACCACCGGGGAGCTGTTTTTT.

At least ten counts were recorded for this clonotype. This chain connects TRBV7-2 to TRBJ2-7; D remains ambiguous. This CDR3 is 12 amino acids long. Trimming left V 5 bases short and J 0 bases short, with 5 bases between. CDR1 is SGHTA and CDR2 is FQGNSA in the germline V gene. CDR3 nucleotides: TGTGCCAGCAGCCCTTTCTCCTACGAGCAGTACTTC. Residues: CASSPFSYEQYF.

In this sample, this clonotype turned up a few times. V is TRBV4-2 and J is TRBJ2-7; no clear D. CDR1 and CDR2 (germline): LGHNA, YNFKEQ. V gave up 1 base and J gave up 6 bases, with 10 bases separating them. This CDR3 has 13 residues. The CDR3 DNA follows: TGTGCCAGCAGCCAAGGGGATGGCCGCGAGCAGTACTTC. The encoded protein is CASSQGDGREQYF.

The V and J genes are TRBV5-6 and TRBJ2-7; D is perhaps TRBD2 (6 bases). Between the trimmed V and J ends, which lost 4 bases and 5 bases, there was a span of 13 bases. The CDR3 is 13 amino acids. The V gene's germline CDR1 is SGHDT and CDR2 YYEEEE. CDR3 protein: CASSRGKVNEQYF. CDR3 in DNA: TGTGCCAGCAGCCGGGGGAAGGTAAACGAGCAGTACTTC.

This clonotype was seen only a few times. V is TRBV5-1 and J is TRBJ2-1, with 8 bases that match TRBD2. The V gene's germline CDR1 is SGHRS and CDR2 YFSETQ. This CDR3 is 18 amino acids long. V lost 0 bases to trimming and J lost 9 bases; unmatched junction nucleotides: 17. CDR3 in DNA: TGCGCCAGCAGCTTGGCTGATGCTAGCGGGTCGTTACTTGGTGAGCAGTTCTTC. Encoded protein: CASSLADASGSLLGEQFF. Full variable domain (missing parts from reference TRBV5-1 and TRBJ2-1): KAGVTQTPRYLIKTRGQQVTLSCSPISGHRSVSWYQQTPGQGLQFLFEYFSETQRNKGNFPGRFSGRQFSNSRSEMNVSTLELGDSALYLCASSLADASGSLLGEQFFGPGTRLTVL.

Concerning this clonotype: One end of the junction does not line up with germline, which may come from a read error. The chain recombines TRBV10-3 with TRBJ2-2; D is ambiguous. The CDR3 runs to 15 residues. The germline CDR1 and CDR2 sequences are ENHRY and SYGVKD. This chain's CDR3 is CTINSFGSNTGELFF. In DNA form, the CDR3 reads TGTACCATCAACTCTTTCGGATCGAACACCGGGGAGCTGTTTTTT.

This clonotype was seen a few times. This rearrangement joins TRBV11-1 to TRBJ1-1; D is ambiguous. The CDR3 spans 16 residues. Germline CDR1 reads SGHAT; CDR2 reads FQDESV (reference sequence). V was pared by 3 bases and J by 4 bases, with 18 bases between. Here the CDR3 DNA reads TGTGCCAGCAGCTTTGGAGGTGTGGTAATCGGCACTGAAGCTTTCTTT. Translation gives CASSFGGVVIGTEAFF.